Shown below are 18 T cell receptor beta chains from a single sample sequenced in a study of shared clonotypes between healthy human individuals. Some clones are missing from TCRdb's copy, which holds only in-frame ones; the method was immunoSEQ multiplex PCR. The table has fewer than 550,000 clones, 75% to 80% seen once. Sequencing input: PBMCs. All receptors come from a woman aged 40 to 49 in good health. Some clones in this sample may be carry-over from other donors' samples.

V usage is TRBV28 and J usage is TRBJ2-7; a possible D gene is TRBD1 (6 bases). Germline-derived CDR1 and CDR2 are MDHEN and SYDVKM. This CDR3 is built from 12 residues. Deletions cut 5 bases from V and 6 bases from J, with 11 bases between. CDR3 nucleotides: TGTGCCAGCAGTCTACAGGGATCCGAGCAGTACTTC. Its protein is CASSLQGSEQYF.

The chain has TRBV7-8 and TRBJ1-1, with D perhaps matching TRBD1 (5 bases). The CDR3 is 15 amino acids. Germline CDR1 is SGHVS and CDR2 is FQNEAQ. V shed 4 bases and J shed 0 bases, with 12 bases lying between them. The CDR3 bases are TGTGCCAGCAGCTCGAGCCAAGGGGTGAACACTGAAGCTTTCTTT. This sequence encodes CASSSSQGVNTEAFF.

This clone was recorded a few times. The V and J genes are TRBV5-4 and TRBJ2-1; TRBD2 matches at 11 bases. V was clipped by 4 bases and J by 4 bases; unmatched bases: 4. The CDR3 sequence is 15 residues long. CDR1 and CDR2 (germline): SGHNT, YYREEE (reference sequence). CDR3 bases: TGTGCCAGCAGCGAAGGGACTAGCGGTTACAATGAGCAGTTCTTC. Protein sequence: CASSEGTSGYNEQFF.

A few counts support this clone. The chain carries TRBV6-5 and TRBJ1-6; TRBD1 might be the D (6 bases). Trimming stripped 6 bases from V and 10 bases from J, with 10 bases between. Germline-derived CDR1 and CDR2 are MNHEY and SVGAGI. This CDR3 contains 12 residues. This CDR3 is CASRRGDSPLHF. The CDR3 bases are TGTGCCAGCAGGAGGGGGGACTCACCCCTCCACTTT.

This chain connects TRBV28 to TRBJ2-1; 8 bases map to TRBD2. This CDR3 has 14 amino acids. Trimming removed 5 bases from V and 4 bases from J; junction bases left unmatched: 4. From germline, CDR1 is MDHEN and CDR2 SYDVKM. The CDR3 nucleotides read TGTGCCAGCAGTGGGAGCGGGGGTTACAATGAGCAGTTCTTC. It codes for CASSGSGGYNEQFF.

Comments on this clone: Distinct nucleotide sequences in the sample also encode this CDR3. The chain employs TRBV27 and TRBJ2-7; maybe TRBD2 (5 bases). The germline CDR1 and CDR2 sequences are MNHEY and SMNVEV (reference sequence). CDR3 length: 13 residues. V was shortened by 2 bases and J by 2 bases, with 7 bases between the two germline ends. The CDR3 DNA reads TGTGCCAGCAGTTTAGGACTCACCTACGAGCAGTACTTC. Translating it yields CASSLGLTYEQYF.

The chain employs TRBV5-1 and TRBJ1-3; D not certain. CDR3 length equals 14 residues. Germline-derived CDR1 and CDR2 are SGHRS and YFSETQ. The germline V and J ends were trimmed by 1 base and 0 bases, with 5 bases remaining between them. In nucleotides, the CDR3 is TGCGCCAGCAGCTTGCGCTCCTCTGGAAACACCATATATTTT. Translated: CASSLRSSGNTIYF.

The chain combines TRBV19 with TRBJ2-5; no reliable D call. Germline V gene lookup returns CDR1 LNHDA and CDR2 SQIVND (reference sequence). V was shortened by 3 bases and J by 1 base, with 9 bases between the two germline ends. CDR3 size: 14 residues. CDR3 in amino acids: CASSIGRTQETQYF. The CDR3 DNA follows: TGTGCCAGTAGTATCGGTAGGACCCAAGAGACCCAGTACTTC. The complete variable domain, with remaining parts taken from reference TRBV19 and TRBJ2-5, reads DGGITQSPKYLFRKEGQNVTLSCEQNLNHDAMYWYRQDPGQGLRLIYYSQIVNDFQKGDIAEGYSVSREKKESFPLTVTSAQKNPTAFYLCASSIGRTQETQYFGPGTRLLVL.

This rearrangement joins TRBV6-6 to TRBJ1-2, with D tentatively TRBD1 (5 bases). The germline V gene encodes CDR1 MNHNY and CDR2 SVGAGI (reference sequence). The V gene lost 0 bases and the J gene lost 10 bases, with 6 bases spanning the gap. The CDR3 contains 11 residues. The CDR3 DNA follows: TGTGCCAGCAGTTACTCGGGGGACTACACCTTC. Its protein product is CASSYSGDYTF.

The rearrangement joins TRBV11-2 to TRBJ2-2; unclear D gene. The V and J ends lost 3 bases and 8 bases respectively, with 10 bases between them. This CDR3 is 13 amino acids long. The germline gives CDR1 SGHAT, CDR2 FQNNGV. The CDR3 sequence: CASSFVGGGELFF. The CDR3, as DNA: TGTGCCAGCAGCTTCGTAGGTGGGGGGGAGCTGTTTTTT. Filled out from reference TRBV11-2 and TRBJ2-2, the complete variable domain reads EAGVAQSPRYKIIEKRQSVAFWCNPISGHATLYWYQQILGQGPKLLIQFQNNGVVDDSQLPKDRFSAERLKGVDSTLKIQPAKLEDSAVYLCASSFVGGGELFFGEGSRLTVL.

This sequence joins TRBV5-1 and TRBJ1-5; D is undetermined. CDR1 is SGHRS and CDR2 is YFSETQ in the germline V gene. The germline V and J ends were trimmed by 2 bases and 3 bases, with 9 bases remaining between them. The CDR3 runs to 14 residues. The CDR3 here is CASSLDNPNQPQHF. The DNA for the CDR3 is TGCGCCAGCAGCTTAGACAACCCCAATCAGCCCCAGCATTTT.

V usage is TRBV2 and J usage is TRBJ2-1; 11 bases fit TRBD2. Germline-derived CDR1 and CDR2 are SNHLY and FYNNEI. V gave up 4 bases and J gave up 4 bases; unmatched junction bases: 6. The CDR3 is 16 residues long. The DNA for the CDR3 is TGTGCCAGCAGTGGGCAGACTAGCGGGGTATACAATGAGCAGTTCTTC. Protein: CASSGQTSGVYNEQFF.

This clone came up a few times. This rearrangement joins TRBV28 to TRBJ2-5; no definite D call. V dropped 8 bases and J dropped 0 bases, with 10 bases sitting between them. Per germline, CDR1 MDHEN and CDR2 SYDVKM. The CDR3 length is 13 residues. CDR3 coding DNA: TGTGCCAGCGTGCCCCGGTACCAAGAGACCCAGTACTTC. Its translation: CASVPRYQETQYF.

The rearrangement joins TRBV15 to TRBJ2-1; D unresolved. CDR3 length equals 14 residues. CDR1 is LNHNV, CDR2 YYDKDF, per germline (reference sequence). Trimming left V 1 base short and J 5 bases short, with 9 bases between. The CDR3 DNA is TGTGCCACCAGCAGAGGACGGTCAGACAATGAGCAGTTCTTC. It encodes CATSRGRSDNEQFF.

The chain recombines TRBV7-8 with TRBJ2-7; D gene uncertain. V was trimmed by 5 bases and J by 6 bases, leaving 17 bases between them. The germline V gene encodes CDR1 SGHVS and CDR2 FQNEAQ. The CDR3 has 14 residues. The CDR3 coding sequence is TGTGCCAGCAGCCCGAACACCCGACTTAGCGAGCAGTACTTC. This encodes CASSPNTRLSEQYF.

This chain joins TRBV7-3 and TRBJ2-5, with 11 bases fitting TRBD1. With 1 base clipped from V and 4 bases from J, the junction kept 2 bases outside the gene matches. The CDR3 extends over 15 amino acids. Germline assignment: CDR1 SGHTA and CDR2 FQGTGA. CDR3 DNA: TGTGCCAGCAGCTTAATAGGGACAGGGGGAGAGACCCAGTACTTC. It encodes CASSLIGTGGETQYF.

This clone rates as medium-sized. The V gene is TRBV6-6, the J gene TRBJ2-3, with a tentative D call TRBD2 (6 bases). Germline loops: CDR1 MNHNY, CDR2 SVGAGI (reference sequence). The CDR3 is 15 residues long. Trimming took 6 bases from V and 2 from J, leaving 15 bases between them. CDR3 nucleotide sequence: TGTGCCAGCAGGACCGCGGGGCCATCCACAGATACGCAGTATTTT. This encodes CASRTAGPSTDTQYF.

The chain is built from TRBV28 and TRBJ2-5, with D hard to call. Trimming removed 3 bases at V and 5 bases at J, with 16 bases between. This CDR3 region has 15 residues. Germline values: CDR1 MDHEN, CDR2 SYDVKM. In DNA form, the CDR3 reads TGTGCCAGCAGTTTTGCTGGGGTTCTTGAGGAGACCCAGTACTTC. Protein sequence: CASSFAGVLEETQYF.